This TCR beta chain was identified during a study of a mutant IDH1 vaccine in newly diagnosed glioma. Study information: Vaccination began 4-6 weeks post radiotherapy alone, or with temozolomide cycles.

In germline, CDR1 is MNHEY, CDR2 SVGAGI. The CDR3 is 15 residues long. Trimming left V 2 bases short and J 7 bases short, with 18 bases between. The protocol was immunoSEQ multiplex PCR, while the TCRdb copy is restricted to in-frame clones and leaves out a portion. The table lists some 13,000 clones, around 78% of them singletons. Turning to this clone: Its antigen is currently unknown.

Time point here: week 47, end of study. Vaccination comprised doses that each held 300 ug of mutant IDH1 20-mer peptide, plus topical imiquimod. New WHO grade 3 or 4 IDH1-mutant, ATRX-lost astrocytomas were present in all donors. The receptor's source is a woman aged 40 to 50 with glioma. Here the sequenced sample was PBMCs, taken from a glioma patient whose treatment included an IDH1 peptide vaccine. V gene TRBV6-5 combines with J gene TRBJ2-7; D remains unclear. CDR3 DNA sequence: TGTGCCAGCAGTTACGAATGGGGTGGCGAGAGGGAGCAGTACTTC. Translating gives CASSYEWGGEREQYF.